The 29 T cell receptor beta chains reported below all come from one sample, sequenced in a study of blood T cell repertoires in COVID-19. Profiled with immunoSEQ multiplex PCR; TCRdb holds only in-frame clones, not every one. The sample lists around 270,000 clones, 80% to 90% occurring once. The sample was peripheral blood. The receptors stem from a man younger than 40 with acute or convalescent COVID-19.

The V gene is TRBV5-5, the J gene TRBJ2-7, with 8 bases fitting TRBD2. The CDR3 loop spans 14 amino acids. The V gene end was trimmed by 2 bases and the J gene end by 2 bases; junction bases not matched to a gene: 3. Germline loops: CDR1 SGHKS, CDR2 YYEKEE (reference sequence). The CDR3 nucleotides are TGTGCCAGCAGCTTAGCGGGACTAGCCTACGAGCAGTACTTC. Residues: CASSLAGLAYEQYF. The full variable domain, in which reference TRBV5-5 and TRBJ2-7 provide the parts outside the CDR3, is DAGVTQSPTHLIKTRGQQVTLRCSPISGHKSVSWYQQVLGQGPQFIFQYYEKEERGRGNFPDRFSARQFPNYSSELNVNALLLGDSALYLCASSLAGLAYEQYFGPGTRLTVT.

The CDR3 here is CASSYTTGLTGELFF. CDR3 bases: TGTGCCAGCAGTTACACGACAGGGCTCACCGGGGAGCTGTTTTTT. The chain combines TRBV6-5 with TRBJ2-2, with 7 positions matching TRBD1. CDR1 and CDR2 from the germline V gene are MNHEY and SVGAGI. The CDR3 extends over 15 amino acids. V trimming: 2 bases; J trimming: 4 bases; junction bases outside the gene matches: 4.

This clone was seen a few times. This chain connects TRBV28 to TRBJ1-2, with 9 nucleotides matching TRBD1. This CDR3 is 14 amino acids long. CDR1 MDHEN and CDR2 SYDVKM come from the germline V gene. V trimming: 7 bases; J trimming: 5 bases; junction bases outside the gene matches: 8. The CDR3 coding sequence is TGTGCCAGCACCGTCGGGGACAGGGTTTATGGCTACACCTTC. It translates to CASTVGDRVYGYTF.

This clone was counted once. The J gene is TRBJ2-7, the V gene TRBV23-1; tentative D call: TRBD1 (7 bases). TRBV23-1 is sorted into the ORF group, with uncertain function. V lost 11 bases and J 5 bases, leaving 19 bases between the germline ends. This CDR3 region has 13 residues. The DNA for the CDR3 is TGCGCCCCTGGGCGGAGGGGGCCAAACGAGCAGTACTTC. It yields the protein CAPGRRGPNEQYF.

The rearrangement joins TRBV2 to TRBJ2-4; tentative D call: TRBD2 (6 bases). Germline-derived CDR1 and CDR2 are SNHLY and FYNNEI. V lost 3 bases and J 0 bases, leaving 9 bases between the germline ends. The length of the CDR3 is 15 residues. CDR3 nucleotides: TGTGCCAGCAGTGACGGGGGAATAGCCAAAAACATTCAGTACTTC. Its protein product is CASSDGGIAKNIQYF. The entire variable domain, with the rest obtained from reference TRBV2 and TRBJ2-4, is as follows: EPEVTQTPSHQVTQMGQEVILRCVPISNHLYFYWYRQILGQKVEFLVSFYNNEISEKSEIFDDQFSVERPDGSNFTLKIRSTKLEDSAMYFCASSDGGIAKNIQYFGAGTRLSVL.

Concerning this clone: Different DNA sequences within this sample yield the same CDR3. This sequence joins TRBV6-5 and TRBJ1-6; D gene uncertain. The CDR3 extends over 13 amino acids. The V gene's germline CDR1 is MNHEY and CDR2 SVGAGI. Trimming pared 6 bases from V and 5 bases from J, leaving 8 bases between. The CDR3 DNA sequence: TGTGCCAGCAGGACGGAGAATAATTCACCCCTCCACTTT. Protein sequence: CASRTENNSPLHF.

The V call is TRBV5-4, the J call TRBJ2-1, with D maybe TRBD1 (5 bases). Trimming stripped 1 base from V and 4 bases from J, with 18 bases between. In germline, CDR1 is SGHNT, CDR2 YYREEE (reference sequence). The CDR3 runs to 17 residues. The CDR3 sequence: CASSLSTRRGYYNEQFF. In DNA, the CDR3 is TGTGCCAGCAGCTTGTCTACACGTAGGGGCTATTACAATGAGCAGTTCTTC.

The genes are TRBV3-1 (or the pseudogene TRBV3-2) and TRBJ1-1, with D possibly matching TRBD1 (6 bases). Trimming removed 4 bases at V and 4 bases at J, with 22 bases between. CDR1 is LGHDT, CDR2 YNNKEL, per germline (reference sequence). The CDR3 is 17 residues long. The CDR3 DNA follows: TGTGCCAGCAGCCCGGACCCGATGACAGGCTATGGCACTGAAGCTTTCTTT. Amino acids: CASSPDPMTGYGTEAFF.

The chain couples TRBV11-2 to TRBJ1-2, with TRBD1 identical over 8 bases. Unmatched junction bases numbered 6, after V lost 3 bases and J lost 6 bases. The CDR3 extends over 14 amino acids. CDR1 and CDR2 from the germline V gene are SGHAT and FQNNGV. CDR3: CASSFQGAVHGYTF. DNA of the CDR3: TGTGCCAGCAGCTTTCAGGGGGCGGTCCATGGCTACACCTTC. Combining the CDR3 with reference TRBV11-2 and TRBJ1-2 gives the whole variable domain EAGVAQSPRYKIIEKRQSVAFWCNPISGHATLYWYQQILGQGPKLLIQFQNNGVVDDSQLPKDRFSAERLKGVDSTLKIQPAKLEDSAVYLCASSFQGAVHGYTFGSGTRLTVV.

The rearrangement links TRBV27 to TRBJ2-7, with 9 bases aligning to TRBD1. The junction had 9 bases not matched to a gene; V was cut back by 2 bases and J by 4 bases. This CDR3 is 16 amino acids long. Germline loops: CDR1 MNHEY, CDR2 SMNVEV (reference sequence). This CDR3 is CASSLTPDRGDYEQYF. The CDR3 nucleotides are TGTGCCAGCAGTTTAACCCCGGACAGGGGCGATTACGAGCAGTACTTC.

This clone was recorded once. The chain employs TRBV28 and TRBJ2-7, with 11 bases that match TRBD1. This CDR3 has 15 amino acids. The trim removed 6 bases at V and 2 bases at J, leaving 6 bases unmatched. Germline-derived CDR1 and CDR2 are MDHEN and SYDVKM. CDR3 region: CASSRPGQGAYEQYF. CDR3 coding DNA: TGTGCCAGCAGCCGTCCGGGACAGGGGGCCTACGAGCAGTACTTC.

The CDR3 coding sequence is TGTGCCAGCAGTTCCGCGGGAAGCAGTGAGACCCAGTACTTC. It is translated as CASSSAGSSETQYF. The chain uses TRBV6-5 and TRBJ2-5; D is perhaps TRBD2 (6 bases). The CDR3 is 14 residues long. The V end lost 4 bases, the J end lost 5 bases, and 14 bases lay between the germline ends. Germline values: CDR1 MNHEY, CDR2 SVGAGI.

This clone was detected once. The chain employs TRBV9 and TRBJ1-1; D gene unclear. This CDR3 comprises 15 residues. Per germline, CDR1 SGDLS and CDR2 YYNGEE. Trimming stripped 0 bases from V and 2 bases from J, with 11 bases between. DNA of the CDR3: TGTGCCAGCAGCGTAGCGCCAGTGGGCAACACTGAAGCTTTCTTT. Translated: CASSVAPVGNTEAFF.

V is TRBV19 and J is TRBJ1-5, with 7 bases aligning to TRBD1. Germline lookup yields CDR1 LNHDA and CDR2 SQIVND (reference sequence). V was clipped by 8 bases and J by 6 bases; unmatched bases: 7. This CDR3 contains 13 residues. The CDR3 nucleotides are TGTGCCAGTGCAACACAGGGGAGTCAGCCCCAGCATTTT. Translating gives CASATQGSQPQHF. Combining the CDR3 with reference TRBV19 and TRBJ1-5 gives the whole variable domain DGGITQSPKYLFRKEGQNVTLSCEQNLNHDAMYWYRQDPGQGLRLIYYSQIVNDFQKGDIAEGYSVSREKKESFPLTVTSAQKNPTAFYLCASATQGSQPQHFGDGTRLSIL.

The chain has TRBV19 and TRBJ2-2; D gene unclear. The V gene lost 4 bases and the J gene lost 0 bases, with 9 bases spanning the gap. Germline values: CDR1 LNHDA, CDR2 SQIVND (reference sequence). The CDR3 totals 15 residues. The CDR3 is CASSTTHANTGELFF. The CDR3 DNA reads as TGTGCCAGTAGTACGACACACGCGAACACCGGGGAGCTGTTTTTT.

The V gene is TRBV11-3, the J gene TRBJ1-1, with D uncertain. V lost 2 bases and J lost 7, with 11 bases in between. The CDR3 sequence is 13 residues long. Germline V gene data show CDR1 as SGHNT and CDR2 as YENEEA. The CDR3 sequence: CASSLSRAGEAFF. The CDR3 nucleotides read TGTGCCAGCAGCTTATCCCGCGCAGGTGAAGCTTTCTTT.

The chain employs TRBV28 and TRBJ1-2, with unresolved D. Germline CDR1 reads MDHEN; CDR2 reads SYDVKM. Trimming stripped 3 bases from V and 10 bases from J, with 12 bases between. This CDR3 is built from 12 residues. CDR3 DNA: TGTGCCAGCAGTTTGGGCAACAGAGCCTACACCTTC. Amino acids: CASSLGNRAYTF.

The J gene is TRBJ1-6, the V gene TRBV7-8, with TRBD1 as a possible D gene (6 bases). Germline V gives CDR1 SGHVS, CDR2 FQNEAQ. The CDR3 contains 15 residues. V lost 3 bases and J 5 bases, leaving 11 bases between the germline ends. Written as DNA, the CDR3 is TGTGCCAGCAGCTTGGGGCAGGGGCATAATTCACCCCTCCACTTT. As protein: CASSLGQGHNSPLHF. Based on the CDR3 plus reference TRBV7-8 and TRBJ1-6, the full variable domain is GAGVSQSPRYKVAKRGQDVALRCDPISGHVSLFWYQQALGQGPEFLTYFQNEAQLDKSGLPSDRFFAERPEGSVSTLKIQRTQQEDSAVYLCASSLGQGHNSPLHFGNGTRLTVT.

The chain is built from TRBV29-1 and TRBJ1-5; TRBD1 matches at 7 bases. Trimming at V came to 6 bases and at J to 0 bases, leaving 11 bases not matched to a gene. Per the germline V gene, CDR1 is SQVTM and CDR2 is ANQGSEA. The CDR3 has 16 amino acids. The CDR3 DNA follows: TGCAGCGTAGGGACCGGGACAGCTTATAGCAATCAGCCCCAGCATTTT. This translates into CSVGTGTAYSNQPQHF.

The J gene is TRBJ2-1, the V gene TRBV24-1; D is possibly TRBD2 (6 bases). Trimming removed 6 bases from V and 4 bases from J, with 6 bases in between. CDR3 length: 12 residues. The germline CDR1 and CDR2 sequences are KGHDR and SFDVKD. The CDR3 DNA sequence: TGTGCCACCAGTAGCGGGTACAATGAGCAGTTCTTC. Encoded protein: CATSSGYNEQFF.

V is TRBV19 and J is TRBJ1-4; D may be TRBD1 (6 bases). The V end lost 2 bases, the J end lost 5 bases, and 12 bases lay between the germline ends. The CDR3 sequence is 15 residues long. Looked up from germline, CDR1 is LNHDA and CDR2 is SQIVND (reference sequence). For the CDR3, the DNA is TGTGCCAGTAGTATAAACGGACAGTACAATGAAAAACTGTTTTTT. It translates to CASSINGQYNEKLFF.

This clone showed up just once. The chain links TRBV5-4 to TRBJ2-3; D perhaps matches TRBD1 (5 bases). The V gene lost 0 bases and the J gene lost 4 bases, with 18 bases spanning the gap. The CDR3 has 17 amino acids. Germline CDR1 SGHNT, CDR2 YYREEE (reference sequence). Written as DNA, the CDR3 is TGTGCCAGCAGCTTGGCCTGGGAAAGGGGCGGCGCAGATACGCAGTATTTT. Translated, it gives CASSLAWERGGADTQYF.

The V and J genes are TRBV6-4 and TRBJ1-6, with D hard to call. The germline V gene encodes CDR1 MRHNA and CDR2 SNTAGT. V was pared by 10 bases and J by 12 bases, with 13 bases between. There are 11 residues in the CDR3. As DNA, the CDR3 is TGTGCCACCCCCCCGGAGCTACCCCTCCACTTT. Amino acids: CATPPELPLHF.

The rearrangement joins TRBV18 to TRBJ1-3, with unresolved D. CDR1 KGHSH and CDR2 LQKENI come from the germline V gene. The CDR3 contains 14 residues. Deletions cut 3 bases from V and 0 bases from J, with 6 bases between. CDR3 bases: TGTGCCAGCTCACCTGTCGTCTCTGGAAACACCATATATTTT. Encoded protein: CASSPVVSGNTIYF.

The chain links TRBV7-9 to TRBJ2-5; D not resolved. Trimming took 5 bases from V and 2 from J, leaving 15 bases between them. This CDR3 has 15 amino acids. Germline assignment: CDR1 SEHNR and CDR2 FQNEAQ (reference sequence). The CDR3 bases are TGTGCCAGCAGCAGCCTTCCGACATTGCAAGAGACCCAGTACTTC. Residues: CASSSLPTLQETQYF.

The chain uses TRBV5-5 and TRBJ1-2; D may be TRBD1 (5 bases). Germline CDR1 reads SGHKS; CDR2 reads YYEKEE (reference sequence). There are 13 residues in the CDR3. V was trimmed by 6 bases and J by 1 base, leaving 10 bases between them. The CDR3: CASTSGGNYGYTF. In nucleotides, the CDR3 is TGTGCCAGCACCTCGGGGGGTAACTATGGCTACACCTTC.

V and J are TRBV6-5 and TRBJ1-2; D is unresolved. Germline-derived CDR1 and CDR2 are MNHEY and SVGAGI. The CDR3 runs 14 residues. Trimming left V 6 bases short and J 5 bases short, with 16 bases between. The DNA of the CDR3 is TGTGCCAGCAGCCGGGTTGCCTTCTTGTATGGCTACACCTTC. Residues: CASSRVAFLYGYTF.

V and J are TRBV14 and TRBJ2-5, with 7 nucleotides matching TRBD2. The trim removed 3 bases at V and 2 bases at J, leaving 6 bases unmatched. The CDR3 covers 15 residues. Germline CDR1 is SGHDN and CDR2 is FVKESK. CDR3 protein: CASSHPVGGQETQYF. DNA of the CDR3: TGTGCCAGCAGCCACCCGGTGGGAGGGCAAGAGACCCAGTACTTC.

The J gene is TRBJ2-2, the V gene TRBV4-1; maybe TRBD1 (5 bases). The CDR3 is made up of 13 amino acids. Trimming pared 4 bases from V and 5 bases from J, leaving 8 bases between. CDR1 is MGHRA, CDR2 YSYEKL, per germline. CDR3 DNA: TGCGCCAGCAGCCCACCAGGGACCGGGGAGCTGTTTTTT. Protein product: CASSPPGTGELFF.